This entry lists 22 T cell receptor beta chains sequenced from one sample in a study of blood T cell repertoires in COVID-19. Libraries were prepared by immunoSEQ multiplex PCR; TCRdb keeps only in-frame clonotypes and omits some of them. The repertoire holds under 400,000 clones, 90% seen once, with 6% to 7.5% in the top ten. The sequenced sample consisted of peripheral blood. These receptors were obtained from a man between 18 and 35 years old with active or convalescent COVID-19.

The chain combines TRBV27 with TRBJ1-5; 9 positions match TRBD1. There are 15 residues in the CDR3. The ends lost 6 bases at V and 2 bases at J; junction bases unmatched: 5. CDR1 MNHEY and CDR2 SMNVEV come from the germline V gene (reference sequence). The CDR3 spells CASRTGGRGNQPQHF. The DNA for the CDR3 is TGTGCCAGCAGGACAGGGGGAAGAGGCAATCAGCCCCAGCATTTT.

The J gene is TRBJ1-5, the V gene TRBV7-8, with a tentative D call TRBD1 (5 bases). Germline-derived CDR1 and CDR2 are SGHVS and FQNEAQ. The CDR3 has 15 amino acids. Trimming took 7 bases from V and 7 from J, leaving 20 bases between them. CDR3 DNA: TGTGCCAGCACCCTAACGGCAGGGTGGTACCAGCCCCAGCATTTT. Translated, it gives CASTLTAGWYQPQHF.

V and J are TRBV27 and TRBJ1-5, with D perhaps matching TRBD1 (6 bases). Deletions cut 6 bases from V and 0 bases from J, with 12 bases between. The CDR3 has 15 amino acids. Per germline, CDR1 MNHEY and CDR2 SMNVEV (reference sequence). The CDR3 DNA sequence: TGTGCCAGCAGGCCCTCAGGGGTTAGCAATCAGCCCCAGCATTTT. Amino acid sequence: CASRPSGVSNQPQHF.

Here the CDR3 DNA reads TGTGCCAGCAGTTACAGCGGGTCACGGAAACAAGAGACCCAGTACTTC. It translates to CASSYSGSRKQETQYF. This chain connects TRBV6-2 or TRBV6-3 to TRBJ2-5, with TRBD2 as a possible D gene (6 bases). This CDR3 contains 16 residues. V lost 2 bases, J lost 2 bases, and 15 bases lay in between. Germline assignment: CDR1 MNHEY and CDR2 SVGEGT.

The chain recombines TRBV28 with TRBJ1-2, with 7 bases lining up with TRBD1. CDR1 is MDHEN, CDR2 SYDVKM, per germline. V shed 2 bases, J shed 4 bases, and the junction held 13 bases outside the gene matches. The CDR3 totals 17 residues. The CDR3 spells CASSLGGGTVYGYGYTF. The CDR3, as DNA: TGTGCCAGCAGTTTAGGGGGCGGGACAGTCTATGGCTATGGCTACACCTTC.

This sequence joins TRBV12-3 or TRBV12-4 and TRBJ2-7; D is uncertain. V was clipped by 4 bases and J by 3 bases, with 10 bases between them. The CDR3 length is 13 residues. The CDR3 protein is CASSYRVFYEQYF. CDR3 coding DNA: TGTGCCAGCAGTTACCGGGTTTTCTACGAGCAGTACTTC.

The rearrangement uses TRBV6-6 and TRBJ2-5; 14 nucleotides line up with TRBD2. J gave up 1 base and V 5 bases, and 3 bases lay outside the gene matches. Germline-derived CDR1 and CDR2 are MNHNY and SVGAGI (reference sequence). The CDR3 covers 16 residues. DNA for the CDR3: TGTGCCAGCAGTCCAGGACTAGCGGGGGGCCAAGAGACCCAGTACTTC. Its translation: CASSPGLAGGQETQYF.

The rearrangement uses TRBV4-2 and TRBJ2-2; no definite D call. CDR3 size: 13 residues. Trimming pared 1 base from V and 6 bases from J, leaving 6 bases between. Germline V lookup: CDR1 LGHNA, CDR2 YNFKEQ. The CDR3: CASSQGAPGELFF. CDR3 nucleotide sequence: TGTGCCAGCAGCCAAGGGGCCCCCGGGGAGCTGTTTTTT.

V and J are TRBV28 and TRBJ1-1; D call uncertain. Germline-derived CDR1 and CDR2 are MDHEN and SYDVKM. Trimming took 4 bases from V and 2 from J, leaving 14 bases between them. The CDR3 has 15 residues. CDR3 coding DNA: TGTGCCAGCAGTTCCCCTCGGGGATCTAACACTGAAGCTTTCTTT. Translating it yields CASSSPRGSNTEAFF.

The rearrangement joins TRBV4-2 to TRBJ2-1; D is ambiguous. V was pared by 1 base and J by 7 bases, with 11 bases between. The V gene's germline CDR1 is LGHNA and CDR2 YNFKEQ. This CDR3 has 14 amino acids. DNA of the CDR3: TGTGCCAGCAGCCAAGGATCCGTACTTAATGAGCAGTTCTTC. Its translation is CASSQGSVLNEQFF.

This chain connects TRBV7-8 to TRBJ1-1; no clear D gene. V was pared by 1 base and J by 1 base, with 13 bases between. CDR3 length: 16 residues. The germline gives CDR1 SGHVS, CDR2 FQNEAQ. CDR3 loop: CASSLGSSQTNTEAFF. DNA of the CDR3: TGTGCCAGCAGCTTAGGATCTTCACAGACGAACACTGAAGCTTTCTTT.

This clone appeared once. The chain is built from TRBV6-5 and TRBJ2-7; D unresolved. From germline, CDR1 is MNHEY and CDR2 SVGAGI. This CDR3 spans 14 amino acids. Trimming cost V 7 bases and J 0 bases, with 13 bases left between them. Here the CDR3 DNA reads TGTGCCAGCAATCTAATGAGGAACTCCTACGAGCAGTACTTC. Its translation: CASNLMRNSYEQYF.

V usage is TRBV12-5 and J usage is TRBJ1-5; D is undetermined. The V and J ends lost 7 bases and 7 bases respectively, with 17 bases between them. This CDR3 contains 14 residues. Germline V CDR1 and CDR2: LGHNT, FRNRAP. The chain's CDR3 is CASARDGLEQPQHF. The DNA of the CDR3 is TGTGCTAGTGCCAGAGATGGGTTGGAGCAGCCCCAGCATTTT.

This clone was seen only once. The chain uses TRBV15 and TRBJ2-2; D unclear. This CDR3 has 15 residues. With 2 bases removed from V and 4 bases from J, the gap between germline ends came to 11 bases. The germline gives CDR1 LNHNV, CDR2 YYDKDF (reference sequence). The CDR3 DNA sequence: TGTGCCACCAGCAGACCGCGGCCGGGCACCGGGGAGCTGTTTTTT. Encoded protein: CATSRPRPGTGELFF.

V is TRBV29-1 and J is TRBJ1-1; D is undetermined. The V end was cut by 5 bases, the J end by 1 base, with 8 bases between. This CDR3 has 12 amino acids. Germline CDR1 SQVTM, CDR2 ANQGSEA. DNA of the CDR3: TGCAGCGTTAACCCAGGGAACACTGAAGCTTTCTTT. It specifies CSVNPGNTEAFF. Using reference TRBV29-1 and TRBJ1-1 for the parts outside the CDR3, the full variable domain is SAVISQKPSRDICQRGTSLTIQCQVDSQVTMMFWYRQQPGQSLTLIATANQGSEATYESGFVIDKFPISRPNLTFSTLTVSNMSPEDSSIYLCSVNPGNTEAFFGQGTRLTVV.

This rearrangement joins TRBV13 to TRBJ2-7; maybe TRBD1 (5 bases). Trimming removed 5 bases at V and 0 bases at J, with 11 bases between. The germline gives CDR1 PRHDT, CDR2 FYEKMQ (reference sequence). CDR3 length equals 14 residues. The CDR3 nucleotides are TGTGCCAGCAGCGAGTTGACAGCCTCCTACGAGCAGTACTTC. Translation gives CASSELTASYEQYF.

This chain connects TRBV24-1 to TRBJ2-1; 7 positions agree with TRBD2. CDR1 is KGHDR, CDR2 SFDVKD, per germline. This CDR3 spans 13 amino acids. The V segment lost 4 bases and the J segment 6 bases; nucleotides outside the gene matches: 2. CDR3 nucleotides: TGTGCCACCAGTGAGTGGGGGGGCAATGAGCAGTTCTTC. Translating gives CATSEWGGNEQFF.

This clone has more than one count but fewer than ten. The rearrangement uses TRBV18 and TRBJ1-1; D gene unclear. Germline lookup yields CDR1 KGHSH and CDR2 LQKENI. The CDR3 loop spans 14 amino acids. The V end was cut by 6 bases, the J end by 1 base, with 12 bases between. CDR3 sequence: CASSALGANTEAFF. CDR3 sequence (DNA): TGTGCCAGCTCCGCACTGGGCGCGAACACTGAAGCTTTCTTT.

The chain carries TRBV7-6 and TRBJ1-1; D might be TRBD1 (6 bases). V was cut by 1 base and J by 4 bases, with 13 bases left in between. The germline gives CDR1 SGHVS, CDR2 FNYEAQ. The CDR3 sequence is 15 residues long. The DNA for the CDR3 is TGTGCCAGCAGCTTAGAAAATAGGGGGAGCACTGAAGCTTTCTTT. It is translated as CASSLENRGSTEAFF.

This clone showed up just a few times. This chain links TRBV19 with TRBJ1-2; D is unclear. V lost 5 bases, J lost 8 bases, and 12 bases lay in between. CDR3 size: 12 residues. Germline loops: CDR1 LNHDA, CDR2 SQIVND (reference sequence). The CDR3 is CASSGAARGYTF. The CDR3 DNA sequence: TGTGCCAGTAGTGGTGCGGCGCGAGGCTACACCTTC. Based on the CDR3 plus reference TRBV19 and TRBJ1-2, the full variable domain is DGGITQSPKYLFRKEGQNVTLSCEQNLNHDAMYWYRQDPGQGLRLIYYSQIVNDFQKGDIAEGYSVSREKKESFPLTVTSAQKNPTAFYLCASSGAARGYTFGSGTRLTVV.

The chain links TRBV6-2 or TRBV6-3 to TRBJ1-2; D unresolved. Germline CDR1 is MNHEY and CDR2 is SVGEGT. V dropped 6 bases and J dropped 1 base, with 15 bases sitting between them. This CDR3 is built from 15 residues. The CDR3 loop is CASSFRHLLNYGYTF. The CDR3 DNA reads as TGTGCCAGCAGCTTTCGACACCTCCTTAACTATGGCTACACCTTC.

The V call is TRBV12-3 or TRBV12-4, the J call TRBJ1-5, with D possibly being TRBD1 (6 bases). CDR3 length: 13 residues. Trimming stripped 6 bases from V and 3 bases from J, with 9 bases between. The CDR3: CASSRTVNQPQHF. Here the CDR3 DNA reads TGTGCCAGCAGCCGGACAGTCAATCAGCCCCAGCATTTT.